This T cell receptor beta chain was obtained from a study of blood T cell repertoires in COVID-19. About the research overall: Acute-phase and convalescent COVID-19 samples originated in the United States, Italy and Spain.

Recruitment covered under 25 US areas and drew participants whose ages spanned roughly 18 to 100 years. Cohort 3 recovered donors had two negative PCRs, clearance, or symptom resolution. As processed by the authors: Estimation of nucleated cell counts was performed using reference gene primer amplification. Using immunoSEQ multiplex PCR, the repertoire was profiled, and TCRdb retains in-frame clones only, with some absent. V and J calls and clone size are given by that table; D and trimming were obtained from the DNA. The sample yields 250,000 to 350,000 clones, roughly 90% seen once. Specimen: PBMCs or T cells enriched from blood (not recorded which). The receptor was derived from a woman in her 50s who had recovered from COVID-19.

This CDR3 reads CAISESFKHNTEAFF. As DNA, the CDR3 is TGTGCCATCAGTGAGTCTTTCAAACATAACACTGAAGCTTTCTTT. J is TRBJ1-1 and V is TRBV10-3, with unresolved D. From germline, CDR1 is ENHRY and CDR2 SYGVKD. The length of the CDR3 is 15 residues. Trimming shortened V by 0 bases and J by 2 bases, and 10 bases separated the two germline ends.